This T cell receptor (beta chain) was documented in a study of blood T cell repertoires in COVID-19. Study overall: Researchers got acute and convalescent COVID-19 samples from the United States, Italy and Spain. The analysed material was cDNA or gDNA that came from T cells, B-cell-depleted T cells, or PBMCs.

As originally analysed: Amplified reference gene primers provided the basis for estimating nucleated cell counts. Using immunoSEQ multiplex PCR, the repertoire was profiled, and TCRdb retains in-frame clones only, with some absent. That table gives V, J and clone size, and the DNA gave D and trimming. The sample has tens of thousands of clones; about 80% are singletons. Specimen: peripheral blood. The sequence derives from a man aged 65 to 79 with acute or convalescent COVID-19.

CDR3 sequence (DNA): TGTGCCAGCAGTTCAGGGCCAGGGGGCAAAACCTATGGCTACACCTTC. Translating it yields CASSSGPGGKTYGYTF. V usage is TRBV5-5 and J usage is TRBJ1-2; TRBD1 aligns across 8 bases. With V trimmed by 5 bases and J by 4 bases, 13 bases remained unmatched. Germline V lookup: CDR1 SGHKS, CDR2 YYEKEE (reference sequence). This CDR3 has 16 residues.